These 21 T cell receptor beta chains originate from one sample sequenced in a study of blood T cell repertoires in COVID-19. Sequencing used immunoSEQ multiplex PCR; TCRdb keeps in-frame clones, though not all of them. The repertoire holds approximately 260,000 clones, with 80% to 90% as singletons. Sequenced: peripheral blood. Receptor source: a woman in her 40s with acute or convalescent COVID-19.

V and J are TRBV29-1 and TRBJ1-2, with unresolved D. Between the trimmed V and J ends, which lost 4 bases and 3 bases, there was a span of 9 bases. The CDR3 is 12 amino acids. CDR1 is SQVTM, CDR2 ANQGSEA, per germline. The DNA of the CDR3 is TGCAGCGTTGCAGACTTCTACTATGGCTACACCTTC. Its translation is CSVADFYYGYTF.

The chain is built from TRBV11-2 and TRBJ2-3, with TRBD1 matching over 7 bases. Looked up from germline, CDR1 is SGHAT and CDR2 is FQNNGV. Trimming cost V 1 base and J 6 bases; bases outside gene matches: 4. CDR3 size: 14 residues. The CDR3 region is CASSLGGQVDTQYF. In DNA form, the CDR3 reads TGTGCCAGCAGCTTAGGCGGACAGGTCGATACGCAGTATTTT.

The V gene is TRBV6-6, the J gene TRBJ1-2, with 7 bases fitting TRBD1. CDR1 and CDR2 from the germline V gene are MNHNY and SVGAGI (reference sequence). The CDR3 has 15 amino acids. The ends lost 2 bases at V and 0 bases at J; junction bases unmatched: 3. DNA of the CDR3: TGTGCCAGCAGTTACACAGGGGACCCTAACTATGGCTACACCTTC. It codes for CASSYTGDPNYGYTF.

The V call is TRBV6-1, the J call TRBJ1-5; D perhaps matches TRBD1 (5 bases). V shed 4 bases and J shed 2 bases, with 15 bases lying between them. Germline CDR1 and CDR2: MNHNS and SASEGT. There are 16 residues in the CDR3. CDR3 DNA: TGTGCCAGCAGTGCCCCGGGGGTAATAGGCAATCAGCCCCAGCATTTT. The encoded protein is CASSAPGVIGNQPQHF.

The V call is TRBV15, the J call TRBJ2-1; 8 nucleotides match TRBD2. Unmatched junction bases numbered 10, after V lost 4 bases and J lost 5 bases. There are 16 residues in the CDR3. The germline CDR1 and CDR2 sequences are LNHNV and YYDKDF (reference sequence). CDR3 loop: CATSTSRGGLNNEQFF. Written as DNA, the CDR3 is TGTGCCACCAGCACCTCACGGGGGGGTCTCAACAATGAGCAGTTCTTC.

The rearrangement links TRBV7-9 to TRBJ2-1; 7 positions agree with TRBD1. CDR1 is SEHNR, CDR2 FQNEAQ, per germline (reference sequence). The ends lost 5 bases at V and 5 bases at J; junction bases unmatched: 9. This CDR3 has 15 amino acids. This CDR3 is CASSLRQGNHNEQFF. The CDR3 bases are TGTGCCAGCAGCCTTCGACAGGGAAATCACAATGAGCAGTTCTTC. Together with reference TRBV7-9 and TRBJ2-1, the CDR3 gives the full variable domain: DTGVSQNPRHKITKRGQNVTFRCDPISEHNRLYWYRQTLGQGPEFLTYFQNEAQLEKSRLLSDRFSAERPKGSFSTLEIQRTEQGDSAMYLCASSLRQGNHNEQFFGPGTRLTVL.

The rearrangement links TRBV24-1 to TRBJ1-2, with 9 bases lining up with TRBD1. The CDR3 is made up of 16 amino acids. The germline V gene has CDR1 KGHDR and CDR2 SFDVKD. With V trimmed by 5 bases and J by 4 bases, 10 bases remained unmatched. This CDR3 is CATSGLMDRGLYGYTF. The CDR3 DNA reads TGTGCCACCAGTGGCCTAATGGACAGGGGACTCTATGGCTACACCTTC.

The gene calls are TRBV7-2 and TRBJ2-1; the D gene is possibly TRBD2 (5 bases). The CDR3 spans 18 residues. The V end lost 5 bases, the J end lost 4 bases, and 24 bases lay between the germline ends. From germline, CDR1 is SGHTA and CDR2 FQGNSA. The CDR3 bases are TGTGCCAGCAGCCCCTCCCCCCCCGGACTCCCCGAATACAATGAGCAGTTCTTC. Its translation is CASSPSPPGLPEYNEQFF.

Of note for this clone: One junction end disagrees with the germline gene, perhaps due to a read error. For the CDR3, the DNA is TGCGCCAGCAGCTTGGGCGGGGGACCAGATTCGCAGTATTTT. It yields the protein CASSLGGGPDSQYF. The J gene is TRBJ2-3, the V gene TRBV5-1; 7 bases are a match to TRBD2. The CDR3 runs 14 residues. Looked up from germline, CDR1 is SGHRS and CDR2 is YFSETQ.

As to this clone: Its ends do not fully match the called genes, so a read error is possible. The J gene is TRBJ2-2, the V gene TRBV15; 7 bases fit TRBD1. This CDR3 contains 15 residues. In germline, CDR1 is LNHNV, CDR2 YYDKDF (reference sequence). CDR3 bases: TGTGCCATCAGCAGAGGGGGCTTGGTTTCCGGGGAGCTGTTTTTT. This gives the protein CAISRGGLVSGELFF. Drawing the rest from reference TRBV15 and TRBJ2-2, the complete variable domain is DAMVIQNPRYQVTQFGKPVTLSCSQTLNHNVMYWYQQKSSQAPKLLFHYYDKDFNNEADTPDNFQSRRPNTSFCFLDIRSPGLGDTAMYLCAISRGGLVSGELFFGEGSRLTVL.

The CDR3 sequence is CASSVRGQETQYF. For the CDR3, the DNA is TGTGCCAGCAGCGTCAGGGGCCAAGAGACCCAGTACTTC. J is TRBJ2-5 and V is TRBV7-9; tentative D call: TRBD1 (6 bases). CDR3 length: 13 residues. V was pared by 5 bases and J by 1 base, with 8 bases between. CDR1 is SEHNR, CDR2 FQNEAQ, per germline (reference sequence).

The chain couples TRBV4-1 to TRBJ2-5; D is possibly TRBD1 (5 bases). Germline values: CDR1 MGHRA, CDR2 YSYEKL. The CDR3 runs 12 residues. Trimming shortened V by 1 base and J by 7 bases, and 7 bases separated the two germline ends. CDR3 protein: CASSQAQGTQYF. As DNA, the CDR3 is TGCGCCAGCAGCCAAGCCCAGGGGACCCAGTACTTC.

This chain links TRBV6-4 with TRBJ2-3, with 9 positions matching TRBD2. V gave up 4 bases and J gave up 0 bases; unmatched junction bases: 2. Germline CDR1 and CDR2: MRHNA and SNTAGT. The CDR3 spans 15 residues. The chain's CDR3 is CASSVAGVSTDTQYF. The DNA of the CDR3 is TGTGCCAGCAGTGTAGCGGGGGTAAGCACAGATACGCAGTATTTT.

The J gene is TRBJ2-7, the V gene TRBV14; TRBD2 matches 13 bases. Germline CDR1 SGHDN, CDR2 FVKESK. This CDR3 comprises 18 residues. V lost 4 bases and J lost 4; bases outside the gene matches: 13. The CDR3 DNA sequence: TGTGCCAGCAGCCCACCGGGACTAGCGGGGCATACCGCTTACGAGCAGTACGTC. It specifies CASSPPGLAGHTAYEQYV.

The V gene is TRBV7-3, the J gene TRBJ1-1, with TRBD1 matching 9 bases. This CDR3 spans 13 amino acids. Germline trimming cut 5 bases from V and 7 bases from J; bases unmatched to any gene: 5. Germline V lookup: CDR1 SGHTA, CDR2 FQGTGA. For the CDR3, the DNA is TGTGCCAGCAGCCCTGGGACAGGGCGTGAAGCTTTCTTT. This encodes CASSPGTGREAFF.

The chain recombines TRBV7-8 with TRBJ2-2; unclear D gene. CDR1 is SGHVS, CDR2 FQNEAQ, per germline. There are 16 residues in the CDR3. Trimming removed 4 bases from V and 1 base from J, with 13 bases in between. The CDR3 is CASSSLSWVNTGELFF. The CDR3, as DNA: TGTGCCAGCAGCTCCCTTAGCTGGGTGAACACCGGGGAGCTGTTTTTT. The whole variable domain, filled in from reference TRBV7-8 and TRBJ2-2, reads GAGVSQSPRYKVAKRGQDVALRCDPISGHVSLFWYQQALGQGPEFLTYFQNEAQLDKSGLPSDRFFAERPEGSVSTLKIQRTQQEDSAVYLCASSSLSWVNTGELFFGEGSRLTVL.

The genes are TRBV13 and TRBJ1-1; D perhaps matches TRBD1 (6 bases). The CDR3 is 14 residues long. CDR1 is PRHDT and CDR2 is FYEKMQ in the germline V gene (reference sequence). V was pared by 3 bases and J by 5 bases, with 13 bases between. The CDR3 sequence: CASSFSGAGTEAFF. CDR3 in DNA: TGTGCCAGCAGCTTCTCAGGGGCAGGGACTGAAGCTTTCTTT.

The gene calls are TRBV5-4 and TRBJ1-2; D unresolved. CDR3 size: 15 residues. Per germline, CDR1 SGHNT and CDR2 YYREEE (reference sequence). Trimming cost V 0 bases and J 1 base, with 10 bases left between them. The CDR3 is CASSLGRGSNYGYTF. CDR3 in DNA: TGTGCCAGCAGCTTGGGACGGGGAAGTAACTATGGCTACACCTTC. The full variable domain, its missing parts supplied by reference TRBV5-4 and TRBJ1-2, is ETGVTQSPTHLIKTRGQQVTLRCSSQSGHNTVSWYQQALGQGPQFIFQYYREEENGRGNFPPRFSGLQFPNYSSELNVNALELDDSALYLCASSLGRGSNYGYTFGSGTRLTVV.

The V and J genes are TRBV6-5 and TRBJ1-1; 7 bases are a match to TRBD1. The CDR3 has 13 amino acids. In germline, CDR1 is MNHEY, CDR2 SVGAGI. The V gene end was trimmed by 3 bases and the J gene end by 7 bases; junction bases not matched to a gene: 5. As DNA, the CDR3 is TGTGCCAGCAGTTATACAGGGGTCCGTGAAGCTTTCTTT. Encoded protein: CASSYTGVREAFF.

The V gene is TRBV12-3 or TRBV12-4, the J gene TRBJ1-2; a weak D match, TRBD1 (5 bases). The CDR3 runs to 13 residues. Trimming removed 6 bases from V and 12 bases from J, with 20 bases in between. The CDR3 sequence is CASSRWGNGGNTF. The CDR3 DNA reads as TGTGCCAGCAGCCGGTGGGGTAACGGGGGGAACACCTTC.

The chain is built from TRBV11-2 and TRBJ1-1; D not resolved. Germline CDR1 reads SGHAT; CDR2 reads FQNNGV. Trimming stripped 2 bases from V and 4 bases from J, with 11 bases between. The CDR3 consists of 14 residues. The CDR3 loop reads CASSLFGVSTEAFF. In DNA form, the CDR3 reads TGTGCCAGCAGCTTATTCGGGGTAAGCACTGAAGCTTTCTTT. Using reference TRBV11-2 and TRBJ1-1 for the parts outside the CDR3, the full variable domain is EAGVAQSPRYKIIEKRQSVAFWCNPISGHATLYWYQQILGQGPKLLIQFQNNGVVDDSQLPKDRFSAERLKGVDSTLKIQPAKLEDSAVYLCASSLFGVSTEAFFGQGTRLTVV.